One sample yielded the 28 T cell receptor beta chains listed below, sequenced in a study of cytomegalovirus exposure and HLA in healthy donors. The PCR was carried out with 60 Vbeta primers and 13 Jbeta primers. The protocol was immunoSEQ multiplex PCR, while the TCRdb copy is restricted to in-frame clones and leaves out a portion. The sample includes about 300,000 clones, more than 80% seen only once; the top ten take 4%. Sequenced sample: PBMCs. The source is a man aged 35 to 55 in good health and CMV-seropositive.

The chain is built from TRBV19 and TRBJ1-6, with unresolved D. The CDR3 extends over 14 amino acids. Germline V gene data show CDR1 as LNHDA and CDR2 as SQIVND (reference sequence). Trimming removed 10 bases from V and 3 bases from J, with 13 bases in between. The CDR3 nucleotides are TGTGCCACCAGAGGAGAAATCTATAATTCACCCCTCCACTTT. Its protein product is CATRGEIYNSPLHF.

The chain has TRBV27 and TRBJ2-7, with 8 bases lining up with TRBD2. This CDR3 contains 21 residues. Germline CDR1 is MNHEY and CDR2 is SMNVEV (reference sequence). V lost 5 bases and J lost 3; bases outside the gene matches: 27. The CDR3 region has the DNA TGTGCCAGCAGTCCCCCGGGACACCTCGGGCTAGCGGGCGAGGTAGTCTACGAGCAGTACTTC. It encodes CASSPPGHLGLAGEVVYEQYF.

The chain uses TRBV15 and TRBJ2-7; TRBD2 matches 8 bases. Germline V gene data show CDR1 as LNHNV and CDR2 as YYDKDF (reference sequence). V shed 3 bases, J shed 6 bases, and the junction held 13 bases outside the gene matches. This CDR3 is built from 16 residues. CDR3 DNA sequence: TGTGCCACCAGCAGGCCGGTTCCGGGAGGGGTCTCCGAGCAGTACTTC. Residues: CATSRPVPGGVSEQYF.

This clone came up once. The rearrangement links TRBV5-1 to TRBJ2-5; 15 bases line up with TRBD2. This CDR3 contains 16 residues. Germline V CDR1 and CDR2: SGHRS, YFSETQ. Trimming removed 4 bases from V and 5 bases from J; junction bases left unmatched: 6. CDR3 DNA: TGCGCCAGCAGCCAGGGACTAGCGGGAGGCGGGGAGACCCAGTACTTC. Protein product: CASSQGLAGGGETQYF.

Here the CDR3 DNA reads TGTGCCAGCAGCCCCCGGGGGGGAAAATACGAGCAGTACTTC. Protein sequence: CASSPRGGKYEQYF. The gene calls are TRBV28 and TRBJ2-7, with TRBD2 identical over 8 bases. The CDR3 is 14 amino acids. V was pared by 6 bases and J by 4 bases, with 8 bases of the junction left unmatched. Per germline, CDR1 MDHEN and CDR2 SYDVKM.

The chain is built from TRBV28 and TRBJ2-3, with TRBD2 matching over 9 bases. CDR3 size: 16 residues. Germline V gene lookup returns CDR1 MDHEN and CDR2 SYDVKM. V lost 3 bases to trimming and J lost 5 bases; unmatched junction nucleotides: 9. CDR3 nucleotides: TGTGCCAGCAGTTTGGGCGCTAGCGGGACAGTAGATACGCAGTATTTT. It yields the protein CASSLGASGTVDTQYF. The variable domain in full, completed from reference TRBV28 and TRBJ2-3, reads DVKVTQSSRYLVKRTGEKVFLECVQDMDHENMFWYRQDPGLGLRLIYFSYDVKMKEKGDIPEGYSVSREKKERFSLILESASTNQTSMYLCASSLGASGTVDTQYFGPGTRLTVL.

CDR3 coding DNA: TGTGCCAGCAGCCAAGATGTGTACGCGGGGGGCCTAAATGAGCAGTTCTTC. This sequence encodes CASSQDVYAGGLNEQFF. The V and J genes are TRBV14 and TRBJ2-1; the match to TRBD2 covers 8 bases. This CDR3 region has 17 residues. Per the germline V gene, CDR1 is SGHDN and CDR2 is FVKESK. The ends lost 0 bases at V and 7 bases at J; junction bases unmatched: 11.

This sequence joins TRBV2 and TRBJ1-5, with TRBD1 matching over 12 bases. Trimming cost V 6 bases and J 6 bases; bases outside gene matches: 6. Germline CDR1 and CDR2: SNHLY and FYNNEI. The CDR3 is 15 amino acids. The CDR3 bases are TGTGCCAGCAGGCCGGGACAGGGGGCCTTTCAGCCCCAGCATTTT. Protein product: CASRPGQGAFQPQHF. The full variable domain, rest sourced from reference TRBV2 and TRBJ1-5, is EPEVTQTPSHQVTQMGQEVILRCVPISNHLYFYWYRQILGQKVEFLVSFYNNEISEKSEIFDDQFSVERPDGSNFTLKIRSTKLEDSAMYFCASRPGQGAFQPQHFGDGTRLSIL.

This chain joins TRBV7-9 and TRBJ2-7, with 8 positions matching TRBD2. Losses at the gene ends were 1 base for V and 5 bases for J; bases not matched to a gene: 10. Germline V gene data show CDR1 as SEHNR and CDR2 as FQNEAQ (reference sequence). The CDR3 covers 16 residues. The CDR3 here is CASSLDREGRGNEQYF. In DNA, the CDR3 is TGTGCCAGCAGCTTAGATCGGGAGGGCCGAGGGAACGAGCAGTACTTC.

About this clone itself: A junction end diverges from the germline sequence, so it may reflect a read error. This chain uses TRBV7-9 with TRBJ1-1; TRBD1 might be the D (6 bases). The CDR3 covers 12 residues. Per the germline V gene, CDR1 is SEHNR and CDR2 is FQNEAQ (reference sequence). The CDR3 sequence: CAGSLAGVEAFF. CDR3 nucleotide sequence: TGTGCCGGCAGCCTTGCAGGGGTTGAAGCTTTCTTT.

This chain links TRBV7-3 with TRBJ2-3, with D possibly TRBD1 on 5 matching bases. The V and J ends lost 2 bases and 2 bases respectively, with 11 bases between them. This CDR3 contains 15 residues. Looked up from germline, CDR1 is SGHTA and CDR2 is FQGTGA. CDR3 in amino acids: CASSLGAGPTDTQYF. The CDR3 coding sequence is TGTGCCAGCAGCTTAGGGGCAGGGCCCACAGATACGCAGTATTTT.

This clone came up a few times. J is TRBJ1-2 and V is TRBV7-9; D not certain. Trimming took off 2 bases at V and 3 bases at J, with 7 bases between the two ends. Germline V gene data show CDR1 as SEHNR and CDR2 as FQNEAQ (reference sequence). This CDR3 spans 13 amino acids. The CDR3 bases are TGTGCCAGCAGCTTAACATCCGACTATGGCTACACCTTC. Translated, it gives CASSLTSDYGYTF.

On this clone itself: The DNA is left out, because the CDR3 cannot be placed on it with certainty; the CDR3 is given as TCRdb lists it. The rearrangement joins TRBV6-5 to TRBJ2-1; the table gives TRBD1 as D, unverified against the DNA. The CDR3 is 15 amino acids in total, end residues counted. Germline CDR1 MNHEY, CDR2 SVGAGI. CDR3 sequence: CASSFSLDNNNEQFF.

This CDR3 reads CASSWGGGGAYEQYF. The CDR3 region has the DNA TGTGCCAGCAGTTGGGGGGGAGGAGGCGCCTACGAGCAGTACTTC. The rearrangement links TRBV27 to TRBJ2-7; 7 nucleotides line up with TRBD2. The CDR3 has 15 amino acids. Germline-derived CDR1 and CDR2 are MNHEY and SMNVEV (reference sequence). V lost 4 bases, J lost 2 bases, and 8 bases stayed unmatched.

The rearrangement joins TRBV19 to TRBJ1-2, with a tentative D call TRBD1 (5 bases). V was shortened by 6 bases and J by 4 bases, with 12 bases between the two germline ends. The germline CDR1 and CDR2 sequences are LNHDA and SQIVND (reference sequence). This CDR3 contains 13 residues. The DNA for the CDR3 is TGTGCCAGTAGCCTGACAGAGTCCTATGGCTACACCTTC. Translated: CASSLTESYGYTF.

This clone appeared once. This sequence joins TRBV4-1 and TRBJ1-2, with 7 bases identical to TRBD1. V trimming: 2 bases; J trimming: 4 bases; junction bases outside the gene matches: 1. Germline V gene lookup returns CDR1 MGHRA and CDR2 YSYEKL. This CDR3 comprises 13 residues. The CDR3 DNA reads TGCGCCAGCAGCCAACAGGGGGTCTATGGCTACACCTTC. This sequence encodes CASSQQGVYGYTF.

The V call is TRBV5-1, the J call TRBJ2-1, with 14 positions matching TRBD2. Trimming cost V 1 base and J 6 bases; bases outside gene matches: 3. The CDR3 consists of 16 residues. Looked up from germline, CDR1 is SGHRS and CDR2 is YFSETQ. Written as DNA, the CDR3 is TGCGCCAGCAGCTTGCCGACTAGCGGGAGGGCCAATGAGCAGTTCTTC. Its protein is CASSLPTSGRANEQFF.

The CDR3 is CASSQALYSGANVLTF. CDR3 sequence (DNA): TGCGCCAGCAGCCAAGCTCTGTACTCTGGGGCCAACGTCCTGACTTTC. This chain joins TRBV4-3 and TRBJ2-6; the D is unclear. Trimming removed 1 base at V and 0 bases at J, with 7 bases between. CDR3 length equals 16 residues. Germline V CDR1 and CDR2: LGHNA, YSLEER.

V and J are TRBV2 and TRBJ1-1, with a possible D match to TRBD1 (5 bases). The CDR3 consists of 11 residues. Germline V gene data show CDR1 as SNHLY and CDR2 as FYNNEI. V lost 7 bases and J 10 bases, leaving 13 bases between the germline ends. CDR3 DNA sequence: TGTGCCAGCACCCGGGACTCTCGAGCTTTCTTT. Its translation: CASTRDSRAFF.

V usage is TRBV5-4 and J usage is TRBJ2-7, with 7 bases fitting TRBD1. V shed 7 bases and J 0 bases; nucleotides not matched to a gene: 7. The CDR3 contains 14 residues. Per germline, CDR1 SGHNT and CDR2 YYREEE (reference sequence). CDR3 nucleotide sequence: TGTGCCAGCGAGGACAGGTCAAGCTCCTACGAGCAGTACTTC. It codes for CASEDRSSSYEQYF.

The chain has TRBV5-1 and TRBJ2-7; 11 positions agree with TRBD1. V trimming: 4 bases; J trimming: 4 bases; junction bases outside the gene matches: 4. Germline V gene lookup returns CDR1 SGHRS and CDR2 YFSETQ. This CDR3 region has 14 residues. The CDR3 region has the DNA TGCGCCAGCAGCCGCCGGGACAGGGGGTACGAGCAGTACTTC. This translates into CASSRRDRGYEQYF.

This chain connects TRBV7-9 to TRBJ2-3; 12 bases fit TRBD2. This CDR3 has 16 amino acids. The trim removed 0 bases at V and 5 bases at J, leaving 3 bases unmatched. The V gene's germline CDR1 is SEHNR and CDR2 FQNEAQ (reference sequence). The CDR3 loop is CASSLASTSGRDTQYF. The CDR3 nucleotides read TGTGCCAGCAGCTTAGCCTCGACTAGCGGGAGAGATACGCAGTATTTT. The full variable domain, with the rest looked up from reference TRBV7-9 and TRBJ2-3, is DTGVSQNPRHKITKRGQNVTFRCDPISEHNRLYWYRQTLGQGPEFLTYFQNEAQLEKSRLLSDRFSAERPKGSFSTLEIQRTEQGDSAMYLCASSLASTSGRDTQYFGPGTRLTVL.

The chain uses TRBV7-9 and TRBJ2-2; 7 bases agree with TRBD1. Trimming removed 5 bases from V and 4 bases from J; junction bases left unmatched: 13. This CDR3 comprises 17 residues. Germline CDR1 SEHNR, CDR2 FQNEAQ (reference sequence). Here the CDR3 reads CASSPPGQARSTGELFF. In DNA form, the CDR3 reads TGTGCCAGCAGCCCTCCTGGACAGGCCAGGAGCACCGGGGAGCTGTTTTTT.

V gene TRBV19 combines with J gene TRBJ1-5, with D unresolved. Trimming stripped 9 bases from V and 0 bases from J, with 9 bases between. The germline gives CDR1 LNHDA, CDR2 SQIVND (reference sequence). This CDR3 is built from 13 residues. Here the CDR3 reads CASRAASNQPQHF. For the CDR3, the DNA is TGTGCCAGCCGCGCGGCTAGCAATCAGCCCCAGCATTTT.

The chain is built from TRBV6-5 and TRBJ2-7, with D possibly being TRBD2 (6 bases). Trimming pared 0 bases from V and 1 base from J, leaving 10 bases between. CDR3 length: 15 amino acids. Germline values: CDR1 MNHEY, CDR2 SVGAGI. For the CDR3, the DNA is TGTGCCAGCAGTTACTCCGGACTAACATCCTACGAGCAGTACTTC. Encoded protein: CASSYSGLTSYEQYF.

A word on this clone: Other DNA sequences in the sample encode the same CDR3. Here the CDR3 reads CASSPSRLAGEAVSDTQYF. CDR3 DNA: TGTGCCAGCAGCCCATCCCGACTAGCGGGAGAGGCAGTGTCAGATACGCAGTATTTT. The V and J genes are TRBV7-9 and TRBJ2-3, with TRBD2 matching 12 bases. V was pared by 5 bases and J by 4 bases, with 16 bases of the junction left unmatched. In germline, CDR1 is SEHNR, CDR2 FQNEAQ (reference sequence). This CDR3 is built from 19 residues. Combining the CDR3 with reference TRBV7-9 and TRBJ2-3 gives the whole variable domain DTGVSQNPRHKITKRGQNVTFRCDPISEHNRLYWYRQTLGQGPEFLTYFQNEAQLEKSRLLSDRFSAERPKGSFSTLEIQRTEQGDSAMYLCASSPSRLAGEAVSDTQYFGPGTRLTVL.

The genes are TRBV5-1 and TRBJ1-4, with D unclear. Trimming stripped 4 bases from V and 4 bases from J, with 14 bases between. This CDR3 has 15 amino acids. Germline V gene lookup returns CDR1 SGHRS and CDR2 YFSETQ. DNA of the CDR3: TGCGCCAGCAGCACCGGACTGCTTGGTAATGAAAAACTGTTTTTT. It yields the protein CASSTGLLGNEKLFF.

In the case of this clone: At one end, the junction sequence differs from germline, possibly due to a read error. The chain combines TRBV5-5 with TRBJ1-1; D is ambiguous. Germline V CDR1 and CDR2: SGHKS, YYEKEE (reference sequence). This CDR3 has 11 residues. CDR3 residues: CASSPNSEAFF. DNA for the CDR3: TGTGCCAGCAGCCCGAACTCTGAAGCTTTCTTT.